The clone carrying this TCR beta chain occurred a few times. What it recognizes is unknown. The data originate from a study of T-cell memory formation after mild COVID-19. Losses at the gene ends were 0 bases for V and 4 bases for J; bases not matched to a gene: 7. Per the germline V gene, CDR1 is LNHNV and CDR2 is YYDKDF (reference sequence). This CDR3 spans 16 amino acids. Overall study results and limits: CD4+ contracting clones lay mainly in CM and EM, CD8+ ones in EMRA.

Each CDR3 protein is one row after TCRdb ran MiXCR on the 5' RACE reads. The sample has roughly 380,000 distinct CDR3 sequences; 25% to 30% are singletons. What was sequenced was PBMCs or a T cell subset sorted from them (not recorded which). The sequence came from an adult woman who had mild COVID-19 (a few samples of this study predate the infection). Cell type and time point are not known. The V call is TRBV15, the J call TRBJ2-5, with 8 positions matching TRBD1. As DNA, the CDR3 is TGTGCCACCAGCAGAGATGTGGCAGGGGGCCCAGAGACCCAGTACTTC. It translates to CATSRDVAGGPETQYF.